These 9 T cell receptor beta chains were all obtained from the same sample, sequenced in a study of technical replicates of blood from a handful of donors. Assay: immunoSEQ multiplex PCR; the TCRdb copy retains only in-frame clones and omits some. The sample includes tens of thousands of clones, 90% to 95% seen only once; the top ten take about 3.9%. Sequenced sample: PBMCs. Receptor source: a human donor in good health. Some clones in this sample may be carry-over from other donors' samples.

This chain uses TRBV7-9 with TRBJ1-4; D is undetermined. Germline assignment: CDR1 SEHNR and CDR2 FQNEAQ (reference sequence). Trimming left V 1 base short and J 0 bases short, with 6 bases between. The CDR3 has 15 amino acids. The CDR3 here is CASSLVGATNEKLFF. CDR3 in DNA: TGTGCCAGCAGCTTAGTGGGAGCAACTAATGAAAAACTGTTTTTT.

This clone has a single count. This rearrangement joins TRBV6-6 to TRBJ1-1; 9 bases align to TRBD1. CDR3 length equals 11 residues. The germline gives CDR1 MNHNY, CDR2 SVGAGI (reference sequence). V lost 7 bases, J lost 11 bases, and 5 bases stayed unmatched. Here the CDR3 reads CASNRGLIAFF. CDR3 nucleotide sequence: TGTGCCAGCAACAGGGGGCTAATTGCTTTCTTT.

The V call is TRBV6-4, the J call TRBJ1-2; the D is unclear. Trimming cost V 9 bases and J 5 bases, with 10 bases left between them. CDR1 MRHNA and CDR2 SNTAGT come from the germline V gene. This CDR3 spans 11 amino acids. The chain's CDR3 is CASARGYGYTF. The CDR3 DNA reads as TGTGCCAGTGCCCGGGGTTATGGCTACACCTTC.

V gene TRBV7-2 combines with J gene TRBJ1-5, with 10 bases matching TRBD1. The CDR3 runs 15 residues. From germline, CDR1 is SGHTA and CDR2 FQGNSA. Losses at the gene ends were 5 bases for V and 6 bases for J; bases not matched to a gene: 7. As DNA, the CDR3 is TGTGCCAGCAGCATGCGGACAGGGGGTGGTCAGCCCCAGCATTTT. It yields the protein CASSMRTGGGQPQHF.

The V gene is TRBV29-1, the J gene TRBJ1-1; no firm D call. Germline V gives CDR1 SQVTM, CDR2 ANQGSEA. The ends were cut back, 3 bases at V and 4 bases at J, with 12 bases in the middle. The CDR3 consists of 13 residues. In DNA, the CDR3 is TGCAGCGTTGATCGGGGATTTGCCACTGAAGCTTTCTTT. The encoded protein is CSVDRGFATEAFF.

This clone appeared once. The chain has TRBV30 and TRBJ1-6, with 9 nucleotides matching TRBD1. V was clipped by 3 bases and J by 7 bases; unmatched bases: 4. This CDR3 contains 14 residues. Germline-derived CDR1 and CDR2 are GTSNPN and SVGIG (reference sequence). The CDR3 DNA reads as TGTGCCTGGAGCTCCGGGACAGGGAATTCACCCCTCCACTTT. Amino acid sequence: CAWSSGTGNSPLHF.

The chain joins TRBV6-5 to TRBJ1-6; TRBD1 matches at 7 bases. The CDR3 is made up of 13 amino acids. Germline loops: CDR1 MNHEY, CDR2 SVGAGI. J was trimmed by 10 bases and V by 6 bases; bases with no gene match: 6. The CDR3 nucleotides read TGTGCCAGCAGATCCAGGGGGGAGTCACCCCTCCACTTT. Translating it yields CASRSRGESPLHF.

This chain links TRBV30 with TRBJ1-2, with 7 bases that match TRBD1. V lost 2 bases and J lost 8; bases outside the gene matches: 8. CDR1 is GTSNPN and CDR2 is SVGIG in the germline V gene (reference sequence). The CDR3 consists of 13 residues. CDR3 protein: CAWSIGGFWGYTF. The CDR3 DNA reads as TGTGCCTGGAGTATAGGGGGCTTCTGGGGCTACACCTTC.

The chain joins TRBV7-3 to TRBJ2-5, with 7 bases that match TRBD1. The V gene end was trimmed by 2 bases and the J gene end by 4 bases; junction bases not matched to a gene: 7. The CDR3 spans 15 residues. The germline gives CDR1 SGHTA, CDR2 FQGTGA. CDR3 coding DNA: TGTGCCAGCAGCTTAGGATACGACAGGGTAGAGACCCAGTACTTC. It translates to CASSLGYDRVETQYF.